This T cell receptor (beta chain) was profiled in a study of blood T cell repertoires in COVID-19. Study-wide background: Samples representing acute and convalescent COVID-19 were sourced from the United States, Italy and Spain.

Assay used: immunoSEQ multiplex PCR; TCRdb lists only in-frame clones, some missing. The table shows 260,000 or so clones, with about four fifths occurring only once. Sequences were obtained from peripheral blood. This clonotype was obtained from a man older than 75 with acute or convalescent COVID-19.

The CDR3 bases are TGTGCCAGTAGACAGGGGGCAGCTAATGAAAAACTGTTTTTT. Its translation is CASRQGAANEKLFF. The J gene is TRBJ1-4, the V gene TRBV6-5; 10 nucleotides line up with TRBD1. The CDR3 is 14 amino acids. CDR1 and CDR2 (germline): MNHEY, SVGAGI. The junction had 4 bases not matched to a gene; V was cut back by 9 bases and J by 3 bases.